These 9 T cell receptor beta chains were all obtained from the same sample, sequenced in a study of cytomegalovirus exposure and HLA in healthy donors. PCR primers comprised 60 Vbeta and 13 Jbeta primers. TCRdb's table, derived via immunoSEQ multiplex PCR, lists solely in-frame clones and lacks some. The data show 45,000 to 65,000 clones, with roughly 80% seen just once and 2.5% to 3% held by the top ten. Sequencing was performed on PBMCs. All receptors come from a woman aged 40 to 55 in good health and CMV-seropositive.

CDR3 nucleotides: TGTGCCAGCAGCTTAGGCGCGAACACTGAAGCTTTCTTT. Translated, it gives CASSLGANTEAFF. The gene calls are TRBV7-9 and TRBJ1-1; D is unclear. The germline V gene has CDR1 SEHNR and CDR2 FQNEAQ (reference sequence). V lost 1 base and J lost 1, with 4 bases in between. This CDR3 has 13 residues.

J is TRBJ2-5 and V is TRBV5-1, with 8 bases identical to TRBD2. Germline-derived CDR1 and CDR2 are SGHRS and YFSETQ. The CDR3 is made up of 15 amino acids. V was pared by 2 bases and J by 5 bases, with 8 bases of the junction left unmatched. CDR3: CASSLGAGGLETQYF. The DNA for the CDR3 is TGCGCCAGCAGCTTAGGGGCGGGGGGCCTGGAGACCCAGTACTTC.

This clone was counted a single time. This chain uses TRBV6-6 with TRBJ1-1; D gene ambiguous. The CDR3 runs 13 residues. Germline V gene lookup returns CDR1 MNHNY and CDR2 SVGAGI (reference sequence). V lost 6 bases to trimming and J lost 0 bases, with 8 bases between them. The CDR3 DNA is TGTGCCAGCAGAGTAGCCTTGAACACTGAAGCTTTCTTT. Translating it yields CASRVALNTEAFF.

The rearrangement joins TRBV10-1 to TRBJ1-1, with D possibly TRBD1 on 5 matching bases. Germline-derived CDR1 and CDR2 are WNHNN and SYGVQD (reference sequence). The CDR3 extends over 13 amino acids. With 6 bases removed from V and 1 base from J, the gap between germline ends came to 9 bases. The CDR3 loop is CASRMGGNTEAFF. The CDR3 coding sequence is TGCGCCAGCAGGATGGGGGGGAACACTGAAGCTTTCTTT.

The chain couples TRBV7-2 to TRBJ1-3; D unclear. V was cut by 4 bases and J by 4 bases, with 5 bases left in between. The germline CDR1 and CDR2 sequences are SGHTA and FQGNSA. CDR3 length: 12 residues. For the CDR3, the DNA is TGTGCCAGCAGCTCCACAGGAAACACCATATATTTT. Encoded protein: CASSSTGNTIYF.

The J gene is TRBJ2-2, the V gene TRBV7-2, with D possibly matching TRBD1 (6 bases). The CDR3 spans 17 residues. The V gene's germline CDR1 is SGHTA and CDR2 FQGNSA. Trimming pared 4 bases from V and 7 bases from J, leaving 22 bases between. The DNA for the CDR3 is TGTGCCAGCAGCTCAGACGTCTCGCAGGGGTTGGGCGGGGAGCTGTTTTTT. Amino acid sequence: CASSSDVSQGLGGELFF.

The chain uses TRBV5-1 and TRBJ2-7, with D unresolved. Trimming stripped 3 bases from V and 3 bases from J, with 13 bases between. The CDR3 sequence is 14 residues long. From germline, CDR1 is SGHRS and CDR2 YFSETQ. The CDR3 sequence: CASSWASSYYEQYF. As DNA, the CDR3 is TGCGCCAGCAGCTGGGCCAGCTCCTACTACGAGCAGTACTTC.

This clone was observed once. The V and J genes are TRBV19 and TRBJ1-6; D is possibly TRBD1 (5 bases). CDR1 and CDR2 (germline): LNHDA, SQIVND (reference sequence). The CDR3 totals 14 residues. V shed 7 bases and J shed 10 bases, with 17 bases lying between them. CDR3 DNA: TGTGCCAGTAAAGGGGTCCTCCCTGGGTCACCCCTCCACTTT. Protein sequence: CASKGVLPGSPLHF. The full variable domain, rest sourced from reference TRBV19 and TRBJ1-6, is DGGITQSPKYLFRKEGQNVTLSCEQNLNHDAMYWYRQDPGQGLRLIYYSQIVNDFQKGDIAEGYSVSREKKESFPLTVTSAQKNPTAFYLCASKGVLPGSPLHFGNGTRLTVT.

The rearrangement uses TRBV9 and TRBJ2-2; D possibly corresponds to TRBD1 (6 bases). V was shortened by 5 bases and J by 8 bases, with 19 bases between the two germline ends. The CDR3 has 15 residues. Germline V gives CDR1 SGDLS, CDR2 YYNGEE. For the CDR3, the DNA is TGTGCCAGCAGGGTCGGAGTCGGTGGGACAGGGGAGCTGTTTTTT. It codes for CASRVGVGGTGELFF.